The sequence of this TCR beta chain was determined in a study of cytotoxic CD8 clonotypes in ibrutinib-treated CLL. Notes on the study in general: At ibrutinib response, clonality increased, and at progression it declined back toward baseline.

A note on this clone: The antigen remains unidentified.

Germline CDR1 is LNHDA and CDR2 is SQIVND (reference sequence). The V and J ends lost 5 bases and 1 base, in that order; junction bases with no gene match: 8. There are 16 residues in the CDR3. Using immunoSEQ multiplex PCR, the repertoire was profiled, and TCRdb retains in-frame clones only, with some absent. The sample records tens of thousands of clones, about two thirds being singletons. The specimen was PBMCs, collected at disease progression, from a patient treated with ibrutinib. This sequence joins TRBV19 and TRBJ2-4; 7 bases line up with TRBD2. This receptor was taken from a human donor with chronic lymphocytic leukemia. CDR3 protein: CASSDMAGVAKNIQYF. CDR3 coding DNA: TGTGCCAGTAGTGACATGGCGGGGGTTGCCAAAAACATTCAGTACTTC.